The present TCR beta chain was sequenced within a study of OX40 agonist ivuxolimab in advanced cancers. For the study in its entirety: The costimulatory receptor OX40 (CD134) was targeted by ivuxolimab, a fully human IgG2 agonistic monoclonal antibody. In the dose-escalation cohort, over 65% of patients were male, and the mean age was approximately 64 years, with a range of 23 to 79. Among the roughly 52 dose-escalation patients, some 20 had hepatocellular carcinoma, approximately 15 melanoma, 9 renal cell carcinoma and 9 head and neck cancer. Intravenous ivuxolimab was administered to patients every 2 weeks at six dose levels: 0.01, 0.1, 0.3, 1.5, 3 and 10 mg/kg. Partial responses occurred in three dose-escalation patients: two with cutaneous melanoma and one with hepatocellular carcinoma. Patients were allowed to have had prior anti-PD-1, anti-PD-L1 or anti-CTLA-4 therapy, and 40% of the dose-escalation patients had previously received checkpoint inhibitors. Peripheral TCRbeta sequencing aimed to test whether ivuxolimab altered TCR sequence diversity and caused clonal T-cell expansion. The monotherapy dose-escalation portion (N ≈ 56 patients) of the phase I ivuxolimab trial is reported in the paper.

Beyond this particular receptor, the publication reports: After ivuxolimab, expanded clones were on average more numerous among CD8+ T cells than among CD4+ T cells. Clonal expansion of both CD4+ and CD8+ blood T cells was observed from baseline to week 6 at doses 0.1 to 3.0 mg/kg. In the 0.1-3.0 mg/kg groups, partial responders were among the patients with the lowest normalized peripheral clonal expansion, particularly in CD8+ T cells. Low levels of normalized T-cell clonal expansion were also seen in some patients who did not respond. The antigen specificity of the clonally expanded peripheral T cells was not determined.

In its sample, this clone was seen once. Its antigen target is currently unknown. Per-base quality was not reported, and no clone a single base away is much larger than it. The trial excluded patients who had a history of autoimmune disease or who were on systemic immunosuppression. Peripheral blood for TCR sequencing was drawn from every dose cohort at baseline, at cycle 4 day 1 and at cycle 7 day 1. Samples came from an open-label, multicenter, first-in-human phase I dose-escalation trial of ivuxolimab. Adults with locally advanced or metastatic melanoma, renal cell carcinoma, hepatocellular carcinoma or head and neck squamous cell carcinoma were enrolled in the trial. CD4+ and CD8+ T cells were sorted separately from peripheral blood before TCR sequencing. To sequence the TCRbeta CDR3 region, genomic DNA was isolated from the sorted cells. The immunoSEQ Assay was used to sequence the TCRbeta CDR3 regions. The immuneACCESS repertoire file appears here via TCRdb, limited to in-frame rearrangements. These files lack a portion of the clones; in checked studies, under half of the deficit traces to unresolved V genes, and the cause of the others is not known. This sample gives 50,000 to 80,000 clones in total; roughly 86% of them show up just once. Clones ranked in the top ten supply around 9.5% of the sample.

Based on the germline V gene, the CDR1 and CDR2 sequences are SGHRS and YFSETQ. After removal of 3 bases from V and 6 bases from J, the junction retains 7 bases not matched to a gene. The CDR3, cysteine through phenylalanine, is 15 amino acids long. The CDR3 DNA has 45 bases and is translated from base 1. The TCR originated in an adult with an advanced solid tumor such as melanoma, head and neck, liver or kidney cancer. Source: CD4+ or CD8+ T cells sorted from blood, taken in a trial of the OX40 agonist ivuxolimab. The chain joins TRBV5-1 to TRBJ2-7; 12 of the junction bases match TRBD1. Read as DNA, the sequence is TGCGCCAGCAGCTATACCGGGACAGGGGGCTTCGAGCAGTACTTC. Translated, this gives CASSYTGTGGFEQYF.